Detailed here is one T cell receptor beta chain. Its antigen is currently unknown. This entry comes from a study of a mutant IDH1 vaccine in newly diagnosed glioma. With 0 bases removed from V and 7 bases from J, the gap between germline ends came to 13 bases. Germline CDR1 MNHEY, CDR2 SVGAGI. The CDR3 runs to 14 residues. Clones were sequenced by immunoSEQ multiplex PCR, and TCRdb holds only the in-frame ones, with some missing. The sample holds 100,000 to 120,000 clones, roughly nine tenths seen once. Time point noted: week 11, during vaccination. Alongside topical imiquimod, each dose of vaccine comprised 300 ug of mutant IDH1 20-mer peptide.

The sequence came from a woman aged 45-65 years with glioma. The chain recombines TRBV6-5 with TRBJ2-7; D is tentatively TRBD1 or TRBD2 (5 bases each). The sequencing here drew on PBMCs, taken from a glioma patient whose treatment included an IDH1 peptide vaccine. The CDR3: CASSYSGDPGEQYF. The CDR3, as DNA: TGTGCCAGCAGTTACTCGGGGGACCCTGGGGAGCAGTACTTC.